This T cell receptor (beta chain) comes out of a study of siplizumab effects on memory and regulatory T cells. Overall study results and limits: For mappable alloreactive CD4+ clones, the mean Treg-derived fraction was approximately 69% with siplizumab and under 35% in controls. The apparent diversity of naive T cells exceeded that of memory cells, and naive T cells seemed to make a major contribution to the alloresponse.

V dropped 7 bases and J dropped 3 bases, with 13 bases sitting between them. This CDR3 is built from 13 residues. Germline V gene data show CDR1 as SQVTM and CDR2 as ANQGSEA. TCRdb's copy holds only in-frame clones and misses some; the assay was immunoSEQ multiplex PCR. Altogether about 100,000 clones are present, around 90% being singletons, with the ten largest covering more than 10%. In the case of this clone: The antigen remains undetermined.

This sequence joins TRBV29-1 and TRBJ1-5; the D is unclear. The sequencing input was non-Treg CD4+ T cells sorted from blood. This receptor was obtained from a human donor in good health. CDR3 loop: CSALDGINQPQHF. CDR3 DNA sequence: TGCAGCGCCTTGGACGGAATCAATCAGCCCCAGCATTTT.